This is a list of T cell receptor beta chains from one sample in a study of vaccination effects on CD4 cells after COVID-19. Clones were sequenced by immunoSEQ multiplex PCR, and TCRdb holds only the in-frame ones, with some missing. This sample has tens of thousands of clones, with 65% to 85% found just once. Antigens for these TCRs are unknown. The input for sequencing was CD4+ T cells from PBMCs cultured with HCoV-NL63 spike peptides, taken before COVID-19 vaccination. The source of these receptors is a human donor who had a prior SARS-CoV-2 infection. The CDR3 runs from the conserved cysteine through the conserved F or W. A D gene is named only where the DNA matches it firmly. Not all rows give a size; the values are once, few, many and, for expanded clones, a class.

j_call | d_call | v_call | clone_size | cdr3_aa | cdr3_nt
TRBJ2-5 | NA | TRBV4-1 | NA | CASSQLRDTPEAQYF | TGCGCCAGCAGCCAACTACGGGACACCCCAGAGGCCCAGTACTTC
TRBJ1-5 | NA | TRBV6-5 | NA | CATADGYNQPQHF | TGTGCCACAGCGGACGGATACAATCAGCCCCAGCATTTT
TRBJ1-5 | NA | TRBV12-3/TRBV12-4 | few | CASSRTFRQPQHF | TGTGCCAGCAGTCGGACCTTCAGGCAGCCCCAGCATTTT
TRBJ2-7 | TRBD2 | TRBV6-4 | NA | CASSPGASGTYEQYF | TGTGCCAGCAGTCCCGGGGCTAGCGGTACCTACGAGCAGTACTTC
TRBJ1-2 | NA | TRBV27 | NA | CASSSHTNYGYTF | TGTGCCAGCAGTTCGCACACTAACTATGGCTACACCTTC
TRBJ1-2 | NA | TRBV3-1/TRBV3-2 | NA | CASSQEAGAENYGYTF | TGTGCCAGCAGCCAAGAAGCGGGGGCCGAGAACTATGGCTACACCTTC
TRBJ2-3 | NA | TRBV3-1/TRBV3-2 | NA | CASSQGASDTQYF | TGTGCCAGCAGCCAAGGAGCTTCAGATACGCAGTATTTT
TRBJ2-5 | TRBD2 | TRBV6-5 | once | CASRETSGRETQYF | TGTGCCAGCAGAGAGACTAGCGGGCGAGAGACCCAGTACTTC
TRBJ2-2 | NA | TRBV11-3 | NA | CASSQGGPNTGELFF | TGTGCCAGCAGCCAAGGGGGTCCGAACACCGGGGAGCTGTTTTTT
TRBJ2-2 | NA | TRBV5-1 | few | CASSGTANTGELFF | TGCGCCAGCAGCGGGACGGCGAACACCGGGGAGCTGTTTTTT
TRBJ2-5 | TRBD2 | TRBV23-1 | NA | CASSHGLAGGETQYF | TGCGCCAGCAGTCACGGACTAGCGGGAGGCGAGACCCAGTACTTC
TRBJ2-7 | NA | TRBV10-3 | NA | CATTLGGKDEQYF | TGTGCCACCACATTGGGGGGTAAGGACGAGCAGTACTTC
TRBJ2-1 | TRBD2 | TRBV28 | NA | CASSPAGVGRTYNEQFF | TGTGCCAGCAGTCCAGCGGGAGTAGGAAGGACCTACAATGAGCAGTTCTTC
TRBJ2-3 | NA | TRBV18 | NA | CASSPFSRSTDTQYF | TGTGCCAGCTCACCATTTAGCCGGAGCACAGATACGCAGTATTTT
TRBJ1-1 | NA | TRBV2 | NA | CASSAYYTEAFF | TGTGCCAGCAGTGCCTATTACACTGAAGCTTTCTTT
TRBJ1-1 | NA | TRBV7-3 | NA | CASSVDQGRTEAFF | TGTGCCAGCAGCGTAGATCAGGGGCGAACTGAAGCTTTCTTT
TRBJ1-2 | NA | TRBV7-2 | few | CASSFSGLAGYTF | TGTGCCAGCAGCTTTTCAGGGTTAGCTGGCTACACCTTC